These 20 T cell receptor beta chains came from one sample sequenced in a study of post-analysis software for immune sequencing data. Overall study findings and caveats: TRBV5-6, TRBV5-1 and TRBV20-1 were among roughly five TRBV segments more frequent in patients than controls.

Included in the TCR beta cDNA libraries were unique molecular identifiers. TCRdb itself ran the PCR reads through MiXCR, one entry per CDR3 protein. The repertoire includes around 710,000 distinct CDR3 sequences, around 42% of them detected once, and approximately 4.4% sits in the top ten. Antigen specificity for these receptors is unknown. The sequencing input was blood. The receptors come from a girl aged 10 to 17 with multiple sclerosis.

This clonotype was picked up a small number of times. The CDR3: CASSLNAGSTNNEQFF. The DNA of the CDR3 is TGTGCCAGCAGCTTAAACGCGGGTAGCACCAACAATGAGCAGTTCTTC. The chain recombines TRBV7-3 with TRBJ2-1, with a weak D call TRBD2 (5 bases). Trimming removed 1 base at V and 5 bases at J, with 15 bases between. The length of the CDR3 is 16 residues. Germline-derived CDR1 and CDR2 are SGHTA and FQGTGA.

This clonotype was observed a few times. The chain joins TRBV20-1 to TRBJ1-2; no reliable D call. The CDR3 runs to 11 residues. CDR1 is DFQATT, CDR2 SNEGSKA, per germline (reference sequence). The V end lost 0 bases, the J end lost 8 bases, and 7 bases lay between the germline ends. The CDR3 DNA sequence: TGCAGTGCTAGAGAGGCGGGGGGCTACACCTTC. Encoded protein: CSAREAGGYTF.

The genes are TRBV6-1 and TRBJ1-5; a possible D gene is TRBD1 (5 bases). Trimming shortened V by 4 bases and J by 4 bases, and 14 bases separated the two germline ends. CDR1 and CDR2 from the germline V gene are MNHNS and SASEGT. The CDR3 runs to 15 residues. Written as DNA, the CDR3 is TGTGCCAGCAGTGGCGAGGGGACCGTTAATCAGCCCCAGCATTTT. Amino acids: CASSGEGTVNQPQHF.

The V gene is TRBV12-3 or TRBV12-4, the J gene TRBJ1-1, with a possible D match to TRBD1 (5 bases). V lost 5 bases to trimming and J lost 0 bases, with 7 bases between them. The CDR3 is 13 amino acids. CDR3 DNA sequence: TGTGCCAGCAGTGGGGCCATGAACACTGAAGCTTTCTTT. It specifies CASSGAMNTEAFF.

The V call is TRBV12-3 or TRBV12-4, the J call TRBJ2-1; 8 bases agree with TRBD2. Trimming at V came to 6 bases and at J to 4 bases, leaving 8 bases not matched to a gene. The CDR3 extends over 15 amino acids. The CDR3 sequence: CASRLSGSGYNEQFF. The CDR3 DNA reads TGTGCCAGCAGGTTAAGCGGGAGCGGGTACAATGAGCAGTTCTTC.

This clonotype was observed once. The genes are TRBV6-5 and TRBJ1-4; 8 bases are a match to TRBD1. V shed 6 bases, J shed 6 bases, and the junction held 9 bases outside the gene matches. The CDR3 spans 15 residues. Germline V gene lookup returns CDR1 MNHEY and CDR2 SVGAGI. CDR3 sequence: CASSLSRGRDEKLFF. In DNA, the CDR3 is TGTGCCAGCAGCCTTTCCAGGGGGCGGGATGAAAAACTGTTTTTT.

The chain couples TRBV5-1 to TRBJ2-5, with 7 positions matching TRBD1. V lost 0 bases, J lost 2 bases, and 7 bases stayed unmatched. Germline CDR1 and CDR2: SGHRS and YFSETQ. This CDR3 is built from 16 residues. The CDR3 bases are TGCGCCAGCAGCTTGGACAGGGGATCTCGTCAAGAGACCCAGTACTTC. Its protein product is CASSLDRGSRQETQYF. The whole variable domain, remainder taken from reference TRBV5-1 and TRBJ2-5, is KAGVTQTPRYLIKTRGQQVTLSCSPISGHRSVSWYQQTPGQGLQFLFEYFSETQRNKGNFPGRFSGRQFSNSRSEMNVSTLELGDSALYLCASSLDRGSRQETQYFGPGTRLLVL.

This clonotype was observed at least ten times. The V gene is TRBV10-3, the J gene TRBJ2-6; unclear D gene. Trimming cost V 2 bases and J 0 bases, with 5 bases left between them. This CDR3 contains 15 residues. Germline CDR1 reads ENHRY; CDR2 reads SYGVKD. The CDR3 DNA follows: TGTGCCATCAGTGAGCGTGGCTCTGGGGCCAACGTCCTGACTTTC. Translated: CAISERGSGANVLTF.

The rearrangement links TRBV12-3 or TRBV12-4 to TRBJ1-2; 7 bases are shared with TRBD1. Trimming removed 7 bases from V and 8 bases from J; junction bases left unmatched: 10. The CDR3 has 13 amino acids. The CDR3 nucleotides are TGTGCCAGCAATTCAGACAGGGTTGGGGGCTACACCTTC. Its protein product is CASNSDRVGGYTF.

The chain employs TRBV5-1 and TRBJ2-1, with TRBD2 matching 8 bases. J lost 8 bases, V lost 0 bases, and 4 bases had no gene match. The length of the CDR3 is 14 residues. Germline V gene lookup returns CDR1 SGHRS and CDR2 YFSETQ. The CDR3 coding sequence is TGCGCCAGCAGCTTGGCAAGCGGGAGCGATGAGCAGTTCTTC. This sequence encodes CASSLASGSDEQFF.

For the CDR3, the DNA is TGTGCCAGCAGTTACTCCGGGACAGGGGAGTTAGTTAATCAGCCCCAGCATTTT. It yields the protein CASSYSGTGELVNQPQHF. V usage is TRBV6-5 and J usage is TRBJ1-5, with 10 positions matching TRBD1. The CDR3 totals 18 residues. The germline CDR1 and CDR2 sequences are MNHEY and SVGAGI. V lost 0 bases and J lost 4; bases outside the gene matches: 9.

The genes are TRBV6-5 and TRBJ2-5; the D is unclear. Trimming shortened V by 4 bases and J by 5 bases, and 23 bases separated the two germline ends. The CDR3 is 17 residues long. Germline V CDR1 and CDR2: MNHEY, SVGAGI. CDR3 sequence (DNA): TGTGCCAGCAGTTCCCTTCCAGGCGCGGACCTTGGTGAGACCCAGTACTTC. Translation gives CASSSLPGADLGETQYF.

Only a few counts were recorded for this clonotype. The V call is TRBV5-1, the J call TRBJ2-7; D not certain. CDR1 is SGHRS, CDR2 YFSETQ, per germline. V lost 5 bases and J 3 bases, leaving 12 bases between the germline ends. The CDR3 contains 13 residues. This chain's CDR3 is CASSGVIGYEQYF. CDR3 in DNA: TGCGCCAGCAGTGGTGTGATCGGCTACGAGCAGTACTTC.

This clonotype was picked up a small number of times. This chain connects TRBV27 to TRBJ2-1; D might be TRBD1 (6 bases). Germline assignment: CDR1 MNHEY and CDR2 SMNVEV (reference sequence). The V end lost 5 bases, the J end lost 2 bases, and 13 bases lay between the germline ends. There are 15 residues in the CDR3. CDR3 sequence reads: CASSLRTAAYNEQFF. Here the CDR3 DNA reads TGTGCCAGCAGTCTACGGACAGCCGCCTACAATGAGCAGTTCTTC.

As to this clonotype: A read error may produce the germline difference seen at one junction end. The genes are TRBV5-1 and TRBJ2-3; D is undetermined. The CDR3 is made up of 14 amino acids. CDR1 is SGHRS and CDR2 is YFSETQ in the germline V gene. CDR3 sequence: CASSLESTTDAQYF. CDR3 coding DNA: TGCGCCAGCAGCTTGGAGTCGACCACAGATGCGCAGTATTTT.

This sequence joins TRBV7-3 and TRBJ2-1; 9 bases are shared with TRBD2. The germline CDR1 and CDR2 sequences are SGHTA and FQGTGA. The junction had 13 bases not matched to a gene; V was cut back by 5 bases and J by 8 bases. CDR3 length: 16 amino acids. CDR3 amino acids: CASSPLVGSGSYEQFF. Written as DNA, the CDR3 is TGTGCCAGCAGCCCCCTGGTAGGTAGCGGGAGCTATGAGCAGTTCTTC.

The chain couples TRBV12-3 or TRBV12-4 to TRBJ2-3, with 11 positions matching TRBD2. The CDR3 spans 16 residues. The V gene end was trimmed by 4 bases and the J gene end by 6 bases; junction bases not matched to a gene: 9. CDR3 protein: CASSSIAGGLWDTQYF. The CDR3 DNA is TGTGCCAGCAGTTCGATAGCGGGAGGGCTATGGGATACGCAGTATTTT.

The genes are TRBV7-9 and TRBJ2-7; 8 bases line up with TRBD2. The DNA end lines up better with TRBJ2-5; the J call may be wrong. CDR1 is SEHNR, CDR2 FQNEAQ, per germline (reference sequence). CDR3 length: 15 amino acids. CDR3 sequence (DNA): TGTGCCAGCAGCTTAGTCACTAGCGGAGAGGAGACCCAGTACTTC. It translates to CASSLVTSGEETQYF.

This clonotype turned up a few times. The chain uses TRBV28 and TRBJ2-4; 10 nucleotides align to TRBD2. There are 17 residues in the CDR3. With V trimmed by 8 bases and J by 1 base, 11 bases remained unmatched. The germline V gene has CDR1 MDHEN and CDR2 SYDVKM. Here the CDR3 reads CASGGLAGVIAKNIQYF. DNA of the CDR3: TGTGCCAGCGGGGGGCTAGCGGGAGTGATTGCCAAAAACATTCAGTACTTC. Supplemented by reference TRBV28 and TRBJ2-4, the full variable domain reads DVKVTQSSRYLVKRTGEKVFLECVQDMDHENMFWYRQDPGLGLRLIYFSYDVKMKEKGDIPEGYSVSREKKERFSLILESASTNQTSMYLCASGGLAGVIAKNIQYFGAGTRLSVL.

V is TRBV10-3 and J is TRBJ2-7; 8 nucleotides align to TRBD1. Germline assignment: CDR1 ENHRY and CDR2 SYGVKD. Trimming removed 0 bases from V and 2 bases from J; junction bases left unmatched: 6. The CDR3 is made up of 16 amino acids. This chain's CDR3 is CAISESNGRGPYEQYF. Written as DNA, the CDR3 is TGTGCCATCAGTGAGTCGAACGGCAGGGGGCCCTACGAGCAGTACTTC.